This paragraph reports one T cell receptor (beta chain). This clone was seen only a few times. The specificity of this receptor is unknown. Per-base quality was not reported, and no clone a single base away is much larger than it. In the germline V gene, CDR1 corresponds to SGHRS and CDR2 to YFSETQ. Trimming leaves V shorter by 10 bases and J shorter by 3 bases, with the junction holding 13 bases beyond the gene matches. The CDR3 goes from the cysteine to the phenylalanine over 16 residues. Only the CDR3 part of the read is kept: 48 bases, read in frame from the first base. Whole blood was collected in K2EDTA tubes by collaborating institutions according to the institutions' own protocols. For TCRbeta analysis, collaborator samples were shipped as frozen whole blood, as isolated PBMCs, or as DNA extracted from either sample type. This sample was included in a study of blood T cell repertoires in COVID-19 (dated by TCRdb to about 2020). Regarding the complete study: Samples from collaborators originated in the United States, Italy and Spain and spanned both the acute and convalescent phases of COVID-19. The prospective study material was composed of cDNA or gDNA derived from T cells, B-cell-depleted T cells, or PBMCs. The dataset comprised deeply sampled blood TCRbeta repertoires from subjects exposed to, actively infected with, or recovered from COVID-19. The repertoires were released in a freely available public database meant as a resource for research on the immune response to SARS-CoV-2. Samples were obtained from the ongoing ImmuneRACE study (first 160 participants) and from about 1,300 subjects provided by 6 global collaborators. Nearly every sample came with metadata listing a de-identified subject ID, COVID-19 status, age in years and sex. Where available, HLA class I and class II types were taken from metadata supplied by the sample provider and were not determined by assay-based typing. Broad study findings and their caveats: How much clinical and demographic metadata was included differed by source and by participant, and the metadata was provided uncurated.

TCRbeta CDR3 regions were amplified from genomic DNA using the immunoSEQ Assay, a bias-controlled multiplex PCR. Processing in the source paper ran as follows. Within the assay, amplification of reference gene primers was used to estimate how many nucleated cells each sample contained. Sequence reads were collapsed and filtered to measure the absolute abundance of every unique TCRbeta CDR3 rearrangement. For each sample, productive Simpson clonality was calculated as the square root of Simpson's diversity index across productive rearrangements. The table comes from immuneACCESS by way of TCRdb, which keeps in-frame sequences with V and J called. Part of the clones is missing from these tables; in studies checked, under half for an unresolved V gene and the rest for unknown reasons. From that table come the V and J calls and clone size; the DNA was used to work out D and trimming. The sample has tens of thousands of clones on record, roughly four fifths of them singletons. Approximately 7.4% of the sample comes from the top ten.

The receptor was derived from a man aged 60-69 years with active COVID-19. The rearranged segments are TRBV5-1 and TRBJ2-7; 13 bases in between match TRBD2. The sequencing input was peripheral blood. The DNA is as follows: TGCGCCTTTCCCACGGGGGGACTAGCGGGAAGCTACGAGCAGTACTTC. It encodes CAFPTGGLAGSYEQYF.